Presented here are 31 T cell receptor beta chains from one specimen sequenced in a study of T cell responses to AZD1222 COVID-19 vaccine. Method: immunoSEQ multiplex PCR; TCRdb's copy keeps in-frame clones and lacks some. The repertoire has over 100,000 clones, 70% to 90% of them found once; the top ten carry 3% to 4%. The sequenced sample was peripheral blood, obtained on day 0 of AZD1222 vaccination. The source is an adult in good health.

This chain joins TRBV7-6 and TRBJ2-1; 7 positions match TRBD1. The trim removed 0 bases at V and 7 bases at J, leaving 6 bases unmatched. The CDR3 spans 15 residues. Germline lookup yields CDR1 SGHVS and CDR2 FNYEAQ. Here the CDR3 DNA reads TGTGCCAGCAGCTTAGCCCCCGCCAGGGGGAATGAGCAGTTCTTC. This encodes CASSLAPARGNEQFF.

The sample holds one count of this clone. The genes are TRBV20-1 and TRBJ2-3; D is undetermined. Trimming removed 4 bases at V and 3 bases at J, with 5 bases between. The CDR3 sequence is 11 residues long. The germline gives CDR1 DFQATT, CDR2 SNEGSKA (reference sequence). The CDR3 region is CSATLTDTQYF. In nucleotides, the CDR3 is TGCAGTGCTACCCTGACAGATACGCAGTATTTT.

The rearrangement uses TRBV12-3 or TRBV12-4 and TRBJ1-2, with D possibly being TRBD1 (6 bases). The CDR3 sequence is 13 residues long. Trimming pared 3 bases from V and 4 bases from J, leaving 9 bases between. CDR3 coding DNA: TGTGCCAGCAGTTTCCAGGGGAGCTATGGCTACACCTTC. This gives the protein CASSFQGSYGYTF.

J is TRBJ1-2 and V is TRBV7-9, with TRBD1 as a possible D gene (5 bases). The CDR3 is 14 residues long. Per the germline V gene, CDR1 is SEHNR and CDR2 is FQNEAQ (reference sequence). With 7 bases removed from V and 3 bases from J, the gap between germline ends came to 15 bases. CDR3 DNA sequence: TGTGCCAGCACCCAAGGGGCAGATTACTATGGCTACACCTTC. Translating it yields CASTQGADYYGYTF.

The rearrangement joins TRBV12-3 or TRBV12-4 to TRBJ1-5; unclear D gene. The CDR3 runs 13 residues. The germline V and J ends were trimmed by 2 bases and 4 bases, with 6 bases remaining between them. The CDR3, as DNA: TGTGCCAGCAGTTTACAAGCAAATCAGCCCCAGCATTTT. It codes for CASSLQANQPQHF.

CDR3 region: CASSVSNQPQHF. For the CDR3, the DNA is TGTGCCAGCAGTGTCAGCAATCAGCCCCAGCATTTT. This chain links TRBV2 with TRBJ1-5; no clear D. Deletions cut 4 bases from V and 1 base from J, with 2 bases between. Germline V gives CDR1 SNHLY, CDR2 FYNNEI. CDR3 length equals 12 residues.

V is TRBV7-3 and J is TRBJ2-1, with no clear D. The CDR3 loop spans 14 amino acids. Germline V lookup: CDR1 SGHTA, CDR2 FQGTGA. V lost 1 base, J lost 8 bases, and 12 bases lay in between. In DNA, the CDR3 is TGTGCCAGCAGCTTAATGCACCTTGGGGATGAGCAGTTCTTC. This codes for CASSLMHLGDEQFF.

This chain joins TRBV10-3 and TRBJ1-4; D may be TRBD1 (6 bases). The CDR3 runs 14 residues. Germline-derived CDR1 and CDR2 are ENHRY and SYGVKD. The V and J ends lost 4 bases and 7 bases respectively, with 13 bases between them. CDR3 in DNA: TGTGCCATCAGTGCACCCGGGACAACTGAAAAACTGTTTTTT. Translating it yields CAISAPGTTEKLFF.

The chain joins TRBV10-3 to TRBJ1-5, with D possibly being TRBD1 (5 bases). The CDR3 length is 15 residues. V gave up 2 bases and J gave up 0 bases, with 8 bases separating them. Germline V gene lookup returns CDR1 ENHRY and CDR2 SYGVKD. The CDR3 loop reads CAISEGQASNQPQHF. The DNA for the CDR3 is TGTGCCATCAGTGAGGGACAAGCTAGCAATCAGCCCCAGCATTTT.

The chain uses TRBV7-3 and TRBJ1-1; 9 bases are shared with TRBD1. Germline assignment: CDR1 SGHTA and CDR2 FQGTGA. Germline trimming cut 4 bases from V and 5 bases from J; bases unmatched to any gene: 5. The CDR3 consists of 14 residues. The CDR3 protein is CASSSGQGNTEAFF. The CDR3 DNA is TGTGCCAGCAGCTCGGGACAGGGCAATACTGAAGCTTTCTTT.

The CDR3 here is CASRTGGGQDTQYF. The CDR3 DNA is TGTGCCAGTAGGACAGGGGGAGGTCAAGATACGCAGTATTTT. V and J are TRBV19 and TRBJ2-3, with 9 bases lining up with TRBD1. Trimming at V came to 6 bases and at J to 5 bases, leaving 6 bases not matched to a gene. This CDR3 has 14 amino acids. Germline V gene sequence: CDR1 LNHDA, CDR2 SQIVND (reference sequence).

This clone was seen once. The chain combines TRBV4-1 with TRBJ1-4; no definite D call. This CDR3 comprises 17 residues. CDR1 and CDR2 (germline): MGHRA, YSYEKL. Trimming cost V 3 bases and J 0 bases, with 14 bases left between them. CDR3 protein: CASSQFFVSATNEKLFF. CDR3 bases: TGCGCCAGCAGCCAGTTTTTTGTAAGTGCAACTAATGAAAAACTGTTTTTT.

The count of this clone is one. The rearrangement links TRBV7-9 to TRBJ1-1; D is undetermined. This CDR3 comprises 13 residues. CDR1 and CDR2 from the germline V gene are SEHNR and FQNEAQ (reference sequence). V was shortened by 1 base and J by 0 bases, with 3 bases between the two germline ends. The CDR3 here is CASSLVVNTEAFF. The CDR3 DNA sequence: TGTGCCAGCAGCTTAGTAGTGAACACTGAAGCTTTCTTT.

The chain has TRBV10-3 and TRBJ1-2, with 7 bases aligning to TRBD1. Germline CDR1 and CDR2: ENHRY and SYGVKD. The CDR3 sequence is 14 residues long. Losses at the gene ends were 2 bases for V and 5 bases for J; bases not matched to a gene: 5. CDR3: CAISERQGNYGYTF. In nucleotides, the CDR3 is TGTGCCATCAGTGAGCGACAGGGCAATTATGGCTACACCTTC.

The chain uses TRBV7-3 and TRBJ1-1; no definite D call. The CDR3 is 15 residues long. Germline CDR1 SGHTA, CDR2 FQGTGA. With 0 bases removed from V and 7 bases from J, the gap between germline ends came to 15 bases. Written as DNA, the CDR3 is TGTGCCAGCAGCTTAACGAATGAGGTTGGGAGTGAAGCTTTCTTT. This translates into CASSLTNEVGSEAFF.

This clone has more than one count but fewer than ten. This chain joins TRBV7-9 and TRBJ1-1; the D gene is possibly TRBD1 (6 bases). The CDR3 contains 17 residues. CDR1 and CDR2 (germline): SEHNR, FQNEAQ (reference sequence). Trimming shortened V by 5 bases and J by 3 bases, and 22 bases separated the two germline ends. The CDR3 sequence is CASSIPRGGGEDTEAFF. The CDR3 nucleotides are TGTGCCAGCAGCATACCACGGGGGGGCGGGGAGGACACTGAAGCTTTCTTT.

The chain links TRBV12-3 or TRBV12-4 to TRBJ2-7; D assignment may be TRBD1 or TRBD2 (5 bases each). The CDR3 has 13 amino acids. Trimming took off 3 bases at V and 5 bases at J, with 11 bases between the two ends. CDR3 nucleotide sequence: TGTGCCAGCAGTTTGTTTGGGGGAAACGAGCAGTACTTC. This gives the protein CASSLFGGNEQYF.

The V and J genes are TRBV7-9 and TRBJ2-1; the D call may be TRBD1 or TRBD2 (5 bases each). The V end was cut by 2 bases, the J end by 2 bases, with 10 bases between. The length of the CDR3 is 15 residues. Germline V gene sequence: CDR1 SEHNR, CDR2 FQNEAQ (reference sequence). CDR3 amino acids: CASSLPGPTYNEQFF. The DNA of the CDR3 is TGTGCCAGCAGCTTACCGGGGCCGACCTACAATGAGCAGTTCTTC.

The count of this clone is one. This chain links TRBV10-1 with TRBJ2-3, with 9 bases that match TRBD1. The V and J ends lost 3 bases and 7 bases, in that order; junction bases with no gene match: 8. The CDR3 loop spans 15 amino acids. Germline-derived CDR1 and CDR2 are WNHNN and SYGVQD (reference sequence). CDR3 nucleotide sequence: TGCGCCAGCAGTGATCGGGACAGGGTCCCCTATACGCAGTATTTT. It specifies CASSDRDRVPYTQYF.

The chain combines TRBV6-5 with TRBJ1-1; D possibly corresponds to TRBD1 (5 bases). The CDR3 loop spans 14 amino acids. Germline loops: CDR1 MNHEY, CDR2 SVGAGI. Deletions cut 5 bases from V and 1 base from J, with 11 bases between. This CDR3 is CASSNERGNTEAFF. CDR3 DNA: TGTGCCAGCAGTAACGAGAGGGGGAACACTGAAGCTTTCTTT.

The chain recombines TRBV5-1 with TRBJ2-3; possible D gene TRBD1, 6 bases. Trimming removed 4 bases from V and 2 bases from J, with 11 bases in between. Germline V gives CDR1 SGHRS, CDR2 YFSETQ. CDR3 length equals 14 residues. CDR3 DNA sequence: TGCGCCAGCAGCACTGGGACACCCACAGATACGCAGTATTTT. It specifies CASSTGTPTDTQYF.

In DNA form, the CDR3 reads TGTGCCAGCAGATCGGGACAGAGCCTCTATGGCTACACCTTC. As protein: CASRSGQSLYGYTF. This chain connects TRBV5-4 to TRBJ1-2, with 7 positions matching TRBD1. After removal of 5 bases from V and 4 bases from J, the junction contained 8 bases not matched to a gene. Germline lookup yields CDR1 SGHNT and CDR2 YYREEE (reference sequence). CDR3 length: 14 amino acids.

This chain joins TRBV7-2 and TRBJ2-4, with 9 bases identical to TRBD1. Germline lookup yields CDR1 SGHTA and CDR2 FQGNSA. V was pared by 6 bases and J by 2 bases, with 5 bases of the junction left unmatched. The CDR3 has 15 residues. The CDR3 loop is CASREQGASKNIQYF. DNA of the CDR3: TGTGCCAGCAGGGAACAGGGGGCGTCCAAAAACATTCAGTACTTC.

This clone was counted between two and nine times. This rearrangement joins TRBV5-1 to TRBJ2-2, with D perhaps being TRBD1 or TRBD2 (5 bases each). The V and J ends lost 4 bases and 1 base respectively, with 8 bases between them. The CDR3 is made up of 14 amino acids. The germline CDR1 and CDR2 sequences are SGHRS and YFSETQ. The CDR3 sequence is CASSRDGNTGELFF. DNA of the CDR3: TGCGCCAGCAGCCGGGACGGGAACACCGGGGAGCTGTTTTTT.

The chain employs TRBV19 and TRBJ1-6; unclear D gene. Germline V gene data show CDR1 as LNHDA and CDR2 as SQIVND (reference sequence). Trimming pared 11 bases from V and 2 bases from J, leaving 13 bases between. This CDR3 is built from 14 residues. The CDR3 DNA reads TGTGCCTCAACATCGGGCCCCTATAATTCACCCCTCCACTTT. Translating gives CASTSGPYNSPLHF.

The V and J genes are TRBV5-1 and TRBJ2-2, with 11 bases matching TRBD1. The CDR3 runs 18 residues. J was trimmed by 2 bases and V by 1 base; bases with no gene match: 7. The germline V gene encodes CDR1 SGHRS and CDR2 YFSETQ. In DNA, the CDR3 is TGCGCCAGCAGCTTGAAGAGGGGGACAGGGGGAAACACCGGGGAGCTGTTTTTT. As protein: CASSLKRGTGGNTGELFF. Full variable domain (rest looked up from reference TRBV5-1 and TRBJ2-2): KAGVTQTPRYLIKTRGQQVTLSCSPISGHRSVSWYQQTPGQGLQFLFEYFSETQRNKGNFPGRFSGRQFSNSRSEMNVSTLELGDSALYLCASSLKRGTGGNTGELFFGEGSRLTVL.

This chain links TRBV19 with TRBJ2-7; no clear D gene. CDR3 length equals 14 residues. Germline values: CDR1 LNHDA, CDR2 SQIVND (reference sequence). V shed 1 base and J shed 0 bases, with 7 bases lying between them. In DNA form, the CDR3 reads TGTGCCAGTAGTATAGGAGAGAGCTCCTACGAGCAGTACTTC. The encoded protein is CASSIGESSYEQYF.

This sequence joins TRBV19 and TRBJ1-2, with a tentative D call TRBD1 (6 bases). The CDR3 is 13 residues long. The ends were cut back, 5 bases at V and 6 bases at J, with 13 bases in the middle. CDR1 and CDR2 (germline): LNHDA, SQIVND (reference sequence). CDR3 nucleotides: TGTGCCAGTAGTTTTCCTCACAGGGATGGCTACACCTTC. Translating it yields CASSFPHRDGYTF.

The chain couples TRBV3-1 (or the pseudogene TRBV3-2) to TRBJ1-2; no reliable D call. The V gene's germline CDR1 is LGHDT and CDR2 YNNKEL (reference sequence). CDR3 length equals 14 residues. The V end was cut by 1 base, the J end by 8 bases, with 14 bases between. In nucleotides, the CDR3 is TGTGCCAGCAGCCAAGCGGTACGCGAGGGCGGCTACACCTTC. Its protein product is CASSQAVREGGYTF.

This rearrangement joins TRBV25-1 to TRBJ1-5; no firm D call. The CDR3 covers 9 residues. Germline CDR1 reads MGHDK; CDR2 reads SYGVNS. Trimming cost V 8 bases and J 6 bases, with 2 bases left between them. This CDR3 reads CASPQPQHF. CDR3 nucleotide sequence: TGTGCCAGCCCTCAGCCCCAGCATTTT.

V gene TRBV7-6 combines with J gene TRBJ1-3, with 11 bases fitting TRBD1. The V and J ends lost 0 bases and 3 bases, in that order; junction bases with no gene match: 1. The CDR3 contains 16 residues. Germline-derived CDR1 and CDR2 are SGHVS and FNYEAQ. DNA of the CDR3: TGTGCCAGCAGCTTAGCGGACAGGGGGCTTGGAAACACCATATATTTT. The encoded protein is CASSLADRGLGNTIYF. The full variable domain, rest sourced from reference TRBV7-6 and TRBJ1-3, is GAGVSQSPRYKVTKRGQDVALRCDPISGHVSLYWYRQALGQGPEFLTYFNYEAQQDKSGLPNDRFSAERPEGSISTLTIQRTEQRDSAMYRCASSLADRGLGNTIYFGEGSWLTVV.